This note documents a single T cell receptor beta chain sequence. This clonotype was recorded at least ten times. No cognate antigen has been identified for it. No base quality values were provided; no much bigger clone lies one nucleotide off. This specimen comes from a study of read filtering for tumor transcriptome and immune sequencing (dated by TCRdb to the early 2020s). Study-level background: Of the patients in the cohort, approximately 17 were male and around 15 were female, and their mean age was 65.9 years, with a range of about 40 to 85. By revised international staging, about 8 patients were R-ISS I, under 20 were R-ISS II and roughly 7 were R-ISS III. Whole-transcriptome libraries were prepared with the TruSeq RNA Access Library Prep Kit after DNase treatment. Per sample, about 4.05 to 11 million TCR-region mapped reads were obtained with IR-seq, compared with only about 80 to 1273 with RNA-seq. Using the same bone marrow samples, the study ran both targeted immune repertoire sequencing and bulk whole-transcriptome sequencing and then compared the TCR repertoires from each method. A main aim was a read-filtering strategy for immune repertoire data, specifically whether clonotypes supported by a single read should be removed.

Broader findings and caveats from the paper: The sorted CD138-negative fraction was composed of a mixed bone marrow immune population rather than of purified T cells. Single-read clonotypes made up 80% to 85% of clonotypes but about 3.6% of total reads in IR-seq, and just under 75% of clonotypes and roughly 45% of reads in RNA-seq. Compared with RNA-seq, IR-seq captured clonotypes at much higher depth and more reliably, and a smaller IR-seq throughput was enough to identify most shared clonotypes. The correlation between IR-seq and RNA-seq shared clonotype proportions was increased by removal of single-read clonotypes.

TCR libraries were constructed from roughly 400 ng RNA using the Immunoverse kit, and molecular barcoded adaptors covering alpha/delta and beta/gamma chains were employed. TCR library preparation used the same RNA that was used for transcriptome sequencing. An Illumina HiSeq 4000 with 2 x 150 cycles was used to sequence the TCR libraries. The published analysis was carried out like this. TCR reads were aligned to human V, D, J and C references and assembled into CDR3 clonotypes with MiXCR, including quality filtering and error correction. Clonotype counts and gene usage diversity were analyzed with the tcR package in R. For inspection of raw mapping reads, RNA-seq reads were mapped by STAR aligner version 2.5.3a onto GRCh37 of the human genome. IR-seq fastq files were randomly downsampled with Seqtk 1.3 to test the effect of sequencing depth on detected clonotypes. The raw public reads went through TCRdb reprocessing: fastp at Q25, MiXCR clone calling, in-frame beta chains kept. A single entry per CDR3 protein holds the most common genes and DNA from its merged rows. None of the V and J calls come from the authors' own analysis; TCRdb made them. The sample includes 39,000 or so distinct CDR3 sequences, with about an eighth observed a single time. Approximately 28% of the sample is in the top ten clones.

Bone marrow was sampled from every patient at the time of active disease. Isolation of bone marrow mononuclear cells was performed by Ficoll-Hypaque density gradient centrifugation. Myeloma plasma cells were removed and CD138-negative cells were obtained by negative selection following labeling with CD138 magnetic microbeads on a MACS separator. Flow cytometry with CD138 antibodies on an Attune NxT was used to check how pure the isolated cells were. Total RNA was extracted with TRIzol reagent and quantified with a NanoDrop spectrophotometer. For each patient, the CD138-negative bone marrow sample underwent paired RNA-seq and IR-seq. From the germline V gene, CDR1 is SGHVS and CDR2 is FNYEAQ. Its CDR3 holds 14 amino acids, cysteine through phenylalanine. The DNA shown is the 42-base CDR3, in frame from base 1. A distance of 10 bases separates the germline ends of V and J, which lose 2 bases and 5 bases respectively.

Sequences were obtained from a population of CD138-negative cells sorted from bone marrow. The cell subset or site label here, explained by the study, means: bone marrow mononuclear cells depleted of CD138+ plasma/myeloma cells by negative magnetic selection. The receptor was derived from a donor aged 40 or older with multiple myeloma. The chain joins TRBV7-6 to TRBJ2-1; the D gene is unclear. The CDR3 corresponds to CASSLMSGDNEQFF. The nucleotide sequence reads as follows: TGTGCCAGCAGCTTAATGTCAGGCGACAATGAGCAGTTCTTC.